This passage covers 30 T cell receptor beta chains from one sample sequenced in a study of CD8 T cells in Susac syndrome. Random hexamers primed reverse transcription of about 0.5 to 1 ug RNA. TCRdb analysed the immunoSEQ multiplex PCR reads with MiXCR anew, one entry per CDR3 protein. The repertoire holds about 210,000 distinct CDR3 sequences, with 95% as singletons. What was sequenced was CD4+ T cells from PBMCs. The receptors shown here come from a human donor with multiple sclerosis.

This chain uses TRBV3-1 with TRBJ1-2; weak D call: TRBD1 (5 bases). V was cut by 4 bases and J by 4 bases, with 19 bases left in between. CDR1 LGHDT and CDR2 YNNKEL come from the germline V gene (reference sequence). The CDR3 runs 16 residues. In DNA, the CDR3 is TGTGCCAGCAGCCCATTCCCGAATTACCAGGGCTATGGCTACACCTTC. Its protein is CASSPFPNYQGYGYTF.

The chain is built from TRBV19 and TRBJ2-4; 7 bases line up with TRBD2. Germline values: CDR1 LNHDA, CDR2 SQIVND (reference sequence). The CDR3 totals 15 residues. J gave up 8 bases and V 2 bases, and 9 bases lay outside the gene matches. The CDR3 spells CASSISPGGGDIQYF. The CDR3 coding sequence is TGTGCCAGTAGTATATCTCCGGGAGGTGGGGACATTCAGTACTTC.

The CDR3 DNA reads TGTGCCAGTAGTAGGGGACAATCCTACGAGCAGTACTTC. It yields the protein CASSRGQSYEQYF. The chain joins TRBV3-1 to TRBJ2-7; D perhaps matches TRBD1 (6 bases). V was pared by 9 bases and J by 1 base, with 13 bases between. Germline CDR1 reads LGHDT; CDR2 reads YNNKEL (reference sequence). The CDR3 length is 13 residues.

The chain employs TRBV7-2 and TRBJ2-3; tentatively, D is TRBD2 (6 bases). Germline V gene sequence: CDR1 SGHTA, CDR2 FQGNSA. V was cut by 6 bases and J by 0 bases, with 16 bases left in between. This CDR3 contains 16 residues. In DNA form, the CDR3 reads TGTGCCAGCAGAAATCCACGTAGCGGCAGCACAGATACGCAGTATTTT. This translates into CASRNPRSGSTDTQYF.

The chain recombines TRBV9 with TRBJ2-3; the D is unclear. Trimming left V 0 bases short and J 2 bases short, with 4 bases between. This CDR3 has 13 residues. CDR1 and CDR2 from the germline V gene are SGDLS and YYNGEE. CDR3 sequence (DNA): TGTGCCAGCAGCGTAGTCTTCACAGATACGCAGTATTTT. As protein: CASSVVFTDTQYF. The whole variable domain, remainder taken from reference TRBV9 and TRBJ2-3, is DSGVTQTPKHLITATGQRVTLRCSPRSGDLSVYWYQQSLDQGLQFLIQYYNGEERAKGNILERFSAQQFPDLHSELNLSSLELGDSALYFCASSVVFTDTQYFGPGTRLTVL.

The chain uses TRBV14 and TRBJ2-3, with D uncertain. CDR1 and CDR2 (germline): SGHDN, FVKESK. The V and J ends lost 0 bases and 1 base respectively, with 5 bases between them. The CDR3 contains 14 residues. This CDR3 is CASSQDLGTDTQYF. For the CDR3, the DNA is TGTGCCAGCAGCCAAGATCTCGGCACAGATACGCAGTATTTT.

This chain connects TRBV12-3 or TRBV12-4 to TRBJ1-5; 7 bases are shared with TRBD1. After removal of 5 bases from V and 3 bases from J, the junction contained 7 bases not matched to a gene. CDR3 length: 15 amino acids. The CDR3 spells CASSAGQLDNQPQHF. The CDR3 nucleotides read TGTGCCAGCAGTGCGGGACAGTTAGACAATCAGCCCCAGCATTTT.

In DNA form, the CDR3 reads TGCGCCAGCAGCCAAGGGGGACAGGAATTCTACGAGCAGTACTTC. This encodes CASSQGGQEFYEQYF. V is TRBV4-1 and J is TRBJ2-7; 8 bases fit TRBD1. The CDR3 has 15 amino acids. V was clipped by 1 base and J by 3 bases; unmatched bases: 5. Germline V gene data show CDR1 as MGHRA and CDR2 as YSYEKL.

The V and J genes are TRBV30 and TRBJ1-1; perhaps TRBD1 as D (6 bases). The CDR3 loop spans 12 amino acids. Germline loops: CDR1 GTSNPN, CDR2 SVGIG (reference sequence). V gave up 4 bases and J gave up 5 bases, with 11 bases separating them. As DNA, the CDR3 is TGTGCCTGGACGGGAGGGGGGACTGAAGCTTTCTTT. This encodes CAWTGGGTEAFF.

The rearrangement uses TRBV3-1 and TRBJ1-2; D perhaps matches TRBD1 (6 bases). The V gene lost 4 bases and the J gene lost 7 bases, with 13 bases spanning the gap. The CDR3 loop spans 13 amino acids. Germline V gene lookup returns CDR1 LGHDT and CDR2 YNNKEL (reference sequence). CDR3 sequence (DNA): TGTGCCAGCAGCCTTCGGACAGACTGTGGCTACACCTTC. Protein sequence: CASSLRTDCGYTF.

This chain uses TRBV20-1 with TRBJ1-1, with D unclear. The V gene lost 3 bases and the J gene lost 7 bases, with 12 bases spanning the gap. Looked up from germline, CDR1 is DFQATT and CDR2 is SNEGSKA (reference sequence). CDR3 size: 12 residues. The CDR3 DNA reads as TGCAGTGCTAGCCCTACCGATTTTGAAGCTTTCTTT. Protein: CSASPTDFEAFF.

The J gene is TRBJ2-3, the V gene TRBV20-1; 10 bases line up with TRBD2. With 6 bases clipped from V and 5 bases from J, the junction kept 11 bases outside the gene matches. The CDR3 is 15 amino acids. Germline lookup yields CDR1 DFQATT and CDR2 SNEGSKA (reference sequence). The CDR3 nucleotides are TGCAGTGCGTCTAGCGGGAGCCTCCCACGAGATACGCAGTATTTT. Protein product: CSASSGSLPRDTQYF.

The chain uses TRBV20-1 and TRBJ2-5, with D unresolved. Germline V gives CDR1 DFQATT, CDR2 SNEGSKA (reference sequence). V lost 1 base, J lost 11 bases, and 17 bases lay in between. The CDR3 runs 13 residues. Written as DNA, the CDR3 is TGCAGTGCTAGAGTCCCGACGGATACGGAGCAGTACTTC. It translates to CSARVPTDTEQYF.

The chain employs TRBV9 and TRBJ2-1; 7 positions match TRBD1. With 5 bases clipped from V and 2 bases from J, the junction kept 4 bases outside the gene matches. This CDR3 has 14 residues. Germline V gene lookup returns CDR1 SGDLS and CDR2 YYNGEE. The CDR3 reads CASSPRGPYNEQFF. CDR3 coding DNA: TGTGCCAGCAGTCCAAGGGGGCCCTACAATGAGCAGTTCTTC.

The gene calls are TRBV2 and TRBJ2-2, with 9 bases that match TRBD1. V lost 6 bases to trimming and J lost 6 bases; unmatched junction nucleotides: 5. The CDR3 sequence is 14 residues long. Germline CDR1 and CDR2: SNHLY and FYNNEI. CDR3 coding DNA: TGTGCCAGCAGAGAACAGGGGGCCGCCGGGGAGCTGTTTTTT. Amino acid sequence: CASREQGAAGELFF.

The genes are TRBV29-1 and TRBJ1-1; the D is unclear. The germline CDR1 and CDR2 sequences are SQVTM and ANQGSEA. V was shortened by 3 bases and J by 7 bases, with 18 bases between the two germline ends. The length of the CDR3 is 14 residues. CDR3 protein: CSVELYSGTNEAFF. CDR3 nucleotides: TGCAGCGTTGAGTTATATTCGGGAACGAATGAAGCTTTCTTT.

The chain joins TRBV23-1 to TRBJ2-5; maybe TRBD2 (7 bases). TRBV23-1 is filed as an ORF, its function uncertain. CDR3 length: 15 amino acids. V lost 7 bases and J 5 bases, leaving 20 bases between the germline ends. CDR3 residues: CASTQGSRGRETQYF. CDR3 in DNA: TGCGCCAGCACCCAAGGCTCGCGGGGGCGCGAGACCCAGTACTTC.

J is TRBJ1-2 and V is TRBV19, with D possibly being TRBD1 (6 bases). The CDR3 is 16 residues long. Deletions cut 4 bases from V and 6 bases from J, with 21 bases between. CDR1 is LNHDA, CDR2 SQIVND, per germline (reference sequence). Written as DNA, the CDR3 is TGTGCCAGTAGTACCACCTCAGGGGCACCGACGAATGGCTACACCTTC. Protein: CASSTTSGAPTNGYTF.

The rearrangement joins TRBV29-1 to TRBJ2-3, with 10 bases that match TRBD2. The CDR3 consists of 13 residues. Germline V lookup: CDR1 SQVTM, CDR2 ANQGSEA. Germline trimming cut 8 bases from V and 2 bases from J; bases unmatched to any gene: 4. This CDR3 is CSFLAGVTDTQYF. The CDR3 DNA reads TGCAGCTTCCTAGCGGGAGTCACAGATACGCAGTATTTT.

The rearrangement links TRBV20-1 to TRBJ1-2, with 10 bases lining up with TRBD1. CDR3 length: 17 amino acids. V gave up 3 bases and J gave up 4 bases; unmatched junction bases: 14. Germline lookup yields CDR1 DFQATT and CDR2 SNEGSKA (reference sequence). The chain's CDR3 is CSASSRFPGQGFYGYTF. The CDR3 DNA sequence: TGCAGTGCTAGTAGTCGGTTTCCGGGACAGGGGTTCTATGGCTACACCTTC.

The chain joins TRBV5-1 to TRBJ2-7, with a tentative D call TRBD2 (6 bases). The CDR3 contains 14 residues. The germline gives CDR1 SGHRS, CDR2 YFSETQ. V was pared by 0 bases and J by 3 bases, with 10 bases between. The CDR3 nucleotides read TGCGCCAGCAGCTTGGAGGTGGGACTCTACGAGCAGTACTTC. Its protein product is CASSLEVGLYEQYF.

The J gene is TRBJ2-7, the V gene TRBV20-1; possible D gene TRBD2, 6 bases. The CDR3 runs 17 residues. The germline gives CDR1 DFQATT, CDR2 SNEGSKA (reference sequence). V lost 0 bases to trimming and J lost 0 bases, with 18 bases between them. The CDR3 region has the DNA TGCAGTGCTAGAGATCCTCCGGGAGTAGCGGACTCCTACGAGCAGTACTTC. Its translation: CSARDPPGVADSYEQYF.

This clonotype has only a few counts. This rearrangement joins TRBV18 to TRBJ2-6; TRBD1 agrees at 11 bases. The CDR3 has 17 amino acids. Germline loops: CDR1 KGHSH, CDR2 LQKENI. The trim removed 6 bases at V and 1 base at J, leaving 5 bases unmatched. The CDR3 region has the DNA TGTGCCAGCTCCCAAGGACAGGGGGCGTCTGGGGCCAACGTCCTGACTTTC. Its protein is CASSQGQGASGANVLTF.

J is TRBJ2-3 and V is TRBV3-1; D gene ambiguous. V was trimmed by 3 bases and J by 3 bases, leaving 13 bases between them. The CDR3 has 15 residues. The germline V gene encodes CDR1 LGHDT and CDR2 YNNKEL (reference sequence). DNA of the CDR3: TGTGCCAGCAGCCACGCGACGCTTCGGACAGATACGCAGTATTTT. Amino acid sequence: CASSHATLRTDTQYF.

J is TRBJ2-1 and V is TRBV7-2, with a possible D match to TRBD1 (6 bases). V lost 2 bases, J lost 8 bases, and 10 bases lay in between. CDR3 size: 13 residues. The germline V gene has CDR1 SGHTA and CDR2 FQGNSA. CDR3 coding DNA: TGTGCCAGCAGCTTAAGGGGGATAGATGAGCAGTTCTTC. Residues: CASSLRGIDEQFF. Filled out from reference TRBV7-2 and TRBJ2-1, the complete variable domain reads GAGVSQSPSNKVTEKGKDVELRCDPISGHTALYWYRQSLGQGLEFLIYFQGNSAPDKSGLPSDRFSAERTGGSVSTLTIQRTQQEDSAVYLCASSLRGIDEQFFGPGTRLTVL.

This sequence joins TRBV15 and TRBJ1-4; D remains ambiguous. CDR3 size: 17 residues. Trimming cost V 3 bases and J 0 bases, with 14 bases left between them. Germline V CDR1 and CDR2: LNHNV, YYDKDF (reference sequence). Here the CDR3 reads CATSSVLGLATNEKLFF. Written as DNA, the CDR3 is TGTGCCACCAGCAGTGTCCTAGGGCTTGCAACTAATGAAAAACTGTTTTTT.

The CDR3 nucleotides are TGCAGCGTTAAGTTGGGACAGGGTTTTGATGGCTACACCTTC. Protein product: CSVKLGQGFDGYTF. The rearrangement links TRBV29-1 to TRBJ1-2, with TRBD1 matching over 9 bases. This CDR3 contains 14 residues. The germline V gene has CDR1 SQVTM and CDR2 ANQGSEA. The V and J ends lost 5 bases and 6 bases, in that order; junction bases with no gene match: 10.

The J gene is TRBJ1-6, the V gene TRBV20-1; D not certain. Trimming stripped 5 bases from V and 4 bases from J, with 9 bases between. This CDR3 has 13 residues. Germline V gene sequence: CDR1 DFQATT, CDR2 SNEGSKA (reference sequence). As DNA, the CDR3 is TGCAGTGCTCCCGATGGGTATAATTCACCCCTCCACTTT. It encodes CSAPDGYNSPLHF.

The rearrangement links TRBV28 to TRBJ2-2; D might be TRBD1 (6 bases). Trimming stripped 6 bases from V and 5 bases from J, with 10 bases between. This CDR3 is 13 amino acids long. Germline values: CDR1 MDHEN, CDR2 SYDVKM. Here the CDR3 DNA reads TGTGCCAGCAGACTCCAGGGGACCGGGGAGCTGTTTTTT. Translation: CASRLQGTGELFF.

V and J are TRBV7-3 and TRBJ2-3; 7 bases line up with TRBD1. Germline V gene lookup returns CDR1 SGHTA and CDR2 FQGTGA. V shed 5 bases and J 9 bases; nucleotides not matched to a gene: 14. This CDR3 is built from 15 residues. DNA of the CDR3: TGTGCCAGCAGCGCCCCCGGGACAGCCTTCGGAACGCAGTATTTT. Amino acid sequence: CASSAPGTAFGTQYF. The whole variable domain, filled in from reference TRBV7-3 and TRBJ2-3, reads GAGVSQTPSNKVTEKGKYVELRCDPISGHTALYWYRQSLGQGPEFLIYFQGTGAADDSGLPNDRFFAVRPEGSVSTLKIQRTERGDSAVYLCASSAPGTAFGTQYFGPGTRLTVL.